These 28 T cell receptor beta chains came from one sample sequenced in a study of STAT5B mutations in CD4+ large granular lymphocyte leukemia. The method was immunoSEQ multiplex PCR; TCRdb's version includes in-frame clones alone and lacks a portion of them. The sample has tens of thousands of clones, more than 80% seen once. Material for sequencing was CD4+ T cells from blood buffy coats. The receptors stem from a human donor in good health.

This clone was recorded only once. V is TRBV10-2 and J is TRBJ2-7; 12 bases fit TRBD2. Germline assignment: CDR1 WSHSY and CDR2 SAAADI. The CDR3 runs to 17 residues. Trimming cost V 6 bases and J 4 bases; bases outside gene matches: 13. DNA of the CDR3: TGCGCCAGCAGGAAGACCTCTAGCGGGGGGGAATCGTACGAGCAGTACTTC. Translation: CASRKTSSGGESYEQYF.

The chain uses TRBV5-5 and TRBJ1-4, with D uncertain. CDR1 is SGHKS and CDR2 is YYEKEE in the germline V gene (reference sequence). Trimming took 5 bases from V and 6 from J, leaving 14 bases between them. This CDR3 region has 14 residues. The CDR3 is CASSFSFGDEKLFF. For the CDR3, the DNA is TGTGCCAGCAGTTTTAGCTTCGGAGATGAAAAACTGTTTTTT.

The rearrangement uses TRBV30 and TRBJ2-5; D call uncertain. Germline V lookup: CDR1 GTSNPN, CDR2 SVGIG (reference sequence). The CDR3 runs to 13 residues. Trimming pared 7 bases from V and 5 bases from J, leaving 17 bases between. This CDR3 is CASNFQKGETQYF. The CDR3 region has the DNA TGTGCCTCCAATTTTCAAAAAGGGGAGACCCAGTACTTC.

The chain links TRBV5-6 to TRBJ2-1; TRBD2 matches at 11 bases. This CDR3 spans 16 amino acids. J was trimmed by 2 bases and V by 5 bases; bases with no gene match: 6. CDR1 SGHDT and CDR2 YYEEEE come from the germline V gene. In DNA, the CDR3 is TGTGCCAGCAGGGGTAGCGGGGGGGTCGCCTACAATGAGCAGTTCTTC. Its translation is CASRGSGGVAYNEQFF.

V and J are TRBV6-6 and TRBJ2-7; TRBD2 agrees at 13 bases. CDR1 and CDR2 from the germline V gene are MNHNY and SVGAGI (reference sequence). V trimming: 6 bases; J trimming: 4 bases; junction bases outside the gene matches: 9. There are 16 residues in the CDR3. The CDR3 reads CASSQGTSGNLYEQYF. DNA of the CDR3: TGTGCCAGCAGCCAAGGGACTAGCGGGAACCTATACGAGCAGTACTTC.

The V gene is TRBV7-8, the J gene TRBJ1-2; weak D call: TRBD1 (6 bases). The germline V gene encodes CDR1 SGHVS and CDR2 FQNEAQ. Between the trimmed V and J ends, which lost 5 bases and 8 bases, there was a span of 15 bases. The CDR3 covers 13 residues. DNA of the CDR3: TGTGCCAGCAGCCCCGCAGGGGCTCGGGGCTACACCTTC. This gives the protein CASSPAGARGYTF. The full variable domain, rest sourced from reference TRBV7-8 and TRBJ1-2, is GAGVSQSPRYKVAKRGQDVALRCDPISGHVSLFWYQQALGQGPEFLTYFQNEAQLDKSGLPSDRFFAERPEGSVSTLKIQRTQQEDSAVYLCASSPAGARGYTFGSGTRLTVV.

The chain joins TRBV5-4 to TRBJ1-6; D unclear. The CDR3 contains 16 residues. The V end was cut by 7 bases, the J end by 8 bases, with 22 bases between. CDR1 is SGHNT and CDR2 is YYREEE in the germline V gene (reference sequence). CDR3 nucleotides: TGTGCCAGCCGGGCCGAATCGAGGCAGCGCGATTCACCCCTCCACTTT. Protein product: CASRAESRQRDSPLHF.

V gene TRBV7-8 combines with J gene TRBJ2-1; 7 nucleotides line up with TRBD2. The V and J ends lost 1 base and 7 bases, in that order; junction bases with no gene match: 7. Germline CDR1 reads SGHVS; CDR2 reads FQNEAQ. The CDR3 runs 15 residues. CDR3 nucleotide sequence: TGTGCCAGCAGCTTAGACGGGGGGACCAAAAATGAGCAGTTCTTC. Its translation: CASSLDGGTKNEQFF.

J is TRBJ2-5 and V is TRBV6-1; tentative D call: TRBD2 (5 bases). Germline V gives CDR1 MNHNS, CDR2 SASEGT. Trimming took off 1 base at V and 5 bases at J, with 17 bases between the two ends. The CDR3 spans 16 residues. This CDR3 is CASSEVYRTPSETQYF. DNA of the CDR3: TGTGCCAGCAGTGAAGTATATCGGACTCCTTCTGAGACCCAGTACTTC.

This sequence joins TRBV7-2 and TRBJ2-1; D is unresolved. The CDR3 has 16 residues. Trimming took off 1 base at V and 0 bases at J, with 10 bases between the two ends. Germline CDR1 is SGHTA and CDR2 is FQGNSA. The CDR3 sequence: CASSLVGDSSYNEQFF. The CDR3 DNA reads TGTGCCAGCAGCTTAGTAGGTGATAGCTCCTACAATGAGCAGTTCTTC.

The CDR3 DNA reads TGCGCCAGCAGCCAAGACGGCCTAGCCACAGATACGCAGTATTTT. Its protein product is CASSQDGLATDTQYF. The chain is built from TRBV4-3 and TRBJ2-3, with D possibly matching TRBD2 (5 bases). Looked up from germline, CDR1 is LGHNA and CDR2 is YSLEER. Trimming removed 0 bases from V and 2 bases from J, with 9 bases in between. The CDR3 runs to 15 residues.

This chain connects TRBV7-8 to TRBJ2-2; D is ambiguous. V lost 2 bases to trimming and J lost 7 bases, with 5 bases between them. CDR3 length: 12 amino acids. From germline, CDR1 is SGHVS and CDR2 FQNEAQ. The CDR3 region has the DNA TGTGCCAGCAGCTTAATGATCGGGGAGCTGTTTTTT. Amino acid sequence: CASSLMIGELFF.

The CDR3 here is CASSRPGQGKDTQYF. The CDR3 region has the DNA TGCGCCAGCAGTCGACCGGGACAGGGGAAAGATACGCAGTATTTT. The gene calls are TRBV4-1 and TRBJ2-3; 10 bases agree with TRBD1. Looked up from germline, CDR1 is MGHRA and CDR2 is YSYEKL. With 6 bases clipped from V and 5 bases from J, the junction kept 8 bases outside the gene matches. This CDR3 contains 15 residues.

CDR3 in amino acids: CASSLGIAGGTAGGELFF. Here the CDR3 DNA reads TGTGCCAGCAGTTTAGGGATAGCGGGAGGGACCGCGGGCGGGGAGCTGTTTTTT. The chain recombines TRBV27 with TRBJ2-2; 11 positions match TRBD2. The CDR3 loop spans 18 amino acids. V shed 2 bases and J 7 bases; nucleotides not matched to a gene: 12. Germline V gene data show CDR1 as MNHEY and CDR2 as SMNVEV (reference sequence).

This clone was counted between two and nine times. The chain joins TRBV4-2 to TRBJ2-7; the D is unclear. This CDR3 has 13 amino acids. V lost 4 bases to trimming and J lost 3 bases, with 10 bases between them. Germline assignment: CDR1 LGHNA and CDR2 YNFKEQ. CDR3 sequence reads: CASSRDEFYEQYF. The CDR3 DNA reads TGTGCCAGCAGCCGAGACGAGTTCTACGAGCAGTACTTC.

The J gene is TRBJ1-5, the V gene TRBV7-2; unclear D gene. This CDR3 is 14 amino acids long. Trimming stripped 2 bases from V and 7 bases from J, with 12 bases between. Germline V gene sequence: CDR1 SGHTA, CDR2 FQGNSA. The CDR3 coding sequence is TGTGCCAGCAGCTTAATGGCAGTCGGGCAGCCCCAGCATTTT. It specifies CASSLMAVGQPQHF.

This clone appeared once. This sequence joins TRBV5-1 and TRBJ1-2; D ambiguous. Germline assignment: CDR1 SGHRS and CDR2 YFSETQ. The ends were cut back, 0 bases at V and 5 bases at J, with 8 bases in the middle. This CDR3 has 13 amino acids. This CDR3 is CASSLDKDYGYTF. The CDR3 DNA reads as TGCGCCAGCAGCTTGGATAAGGATTATGGCTACACCTTC.

This rearrangement joins TRBV4-3 to TRBJ1-4; D ambiguous. The CDR3 is 13 amino acids. Germline CDR1 and CDR2: LGHNA and YSLEER. Trimming removed 3 bases at V and 8 bases at J, with 10 bases between. The DNA of the CDR3 is TGCGCCAGCAGCCAGCTCCCGGGGGAAAAACTGTTTTTT. It translates to CASSQLPGEKLFF.

The chain joins TRBV28 to TRBJ2-2; D is possibly TRBD2 (6 bases). CDR3 size: 16 residues. The ends were cut back, 3 bases at V and 5 bases at J, with 16 bases in the middle. Germline values: CDR1 MDHEN, CDR2 SYDVKM. CDR3 sequence (DNA): TGTGCCAGCAGTTTTAAGGCCCCTGGAGGGACCGGGGAGCTGTTTTTT. It translates to CASSFKAPGGTGELFF.

The CDR3 protein is CASRLDRGQGTGNTIYF. CDR3 coding DNA: TGTGCCAGCAGACTGGACAGGGGGCAAGGTACCGGAAACACCATATATTTT. The gene calls are TRBV28 and TRBJ1-3; 11 nucleotides align to TRBD1. CDR3 length equals 17 residues. From germline, CDR1 is MDHEN and CDR2 SYDVKM. V gave up 6 bases and J gave up 4 bases; unmatched junction bases: 11.

The V call is TRBV2, the J call TRBJ2-5; no firm D call. Germline-derived CDR1 and CDR2 are SNHLY and FYNNEI. Trimming cost V 3 bases and J 3 bases, with 11 bases left between them. This CDR3 contains 14 residues. CDR3 amino acids: CASSEVTTEETQYF. In nucleotides, the CDR3 is TGTGCCAGCAGTGAGGTAACTACCGAAGAGACCCAGTACTTC.

The chain carries TRBV7-2 and TRBJ1-2, with D hard to call. The germline V gene has CDR1 SGHTA and CDR2 FQGNSA. V was pared by 5 bases and J by 7 bases, with 14 bases between. CDR3 length: 13 amino acids. CDR3 coding DNA: TGTGCCAGCAGCCAAGATGTGGGATCTGGCTACACCTTC. Amino acid sequence: CASSQDVGSGYTF.

J is TRBJ2-5 and V is TRBV2, with D perhaps assigned TRBD1 or TRBD2 (5 bases each). Germline V gives CDR1 SNHLY, CDR2 FYNNEI. CDR3 size: 14 residues. V was pared by 5 bases and J by 3 bases, with 13 bases between. CDR3 sequence: CASSPTRGEETQYF. DNA for the CDR3: TGTGCCAGCAGTCCGACGCGAGGGGAAGAGACCCAGTACTTC.

The gene calls are TRBV5-8 and TRBJ2-3; D possibly corresponds to TRBD1 (5 bases). Between the trimmed V and J ends, which lost 0 bases and 0 bases, there was a span of 23 bases. Germline CDR1 reads SGHTS; CDR2 reads YDEGEE. This CDR3 is built from 20 residues. The CDR3 nucleotides read TGTGCCAGCAGCTTGGCCGATCTGAAGGGGCGGATTTCTAGCACAGATACGCAGTATTTT. Its protein product is CASSLADLKGRISSTDTQYF. Together with reference TRBV5-8 and TRBJ2-3, the CDR3 gives the full variable domain: EAGVTQSPTHLIKTRGQQATLRCSPISGHTSVYWYQQALGLGLQFLLWYDEGEERNRGNFPPRFSGRQFPNYSSELNVNALELEDSALYLCASSLADLKGRISSTDTQYFGPGTRLTVL.

V usage is TRBV7-9 and J usage is TRBJ2-1; 8 bases are a match to TRBD2. This CDR3 has 14 residues. Germline V CDR1 and CDR2: SEHNR, FQNEAQ (reference sequence). The junction had 12 bases not matched to a gene; V was cut back by 7 bases and J by 10 bases. The CDR3 region is CASTSRATSEEQFF. DNA of the CDR3: TGTGCCAGCACTTCCCGCGCGACTAGCGAGGAGCAGTTCTTC. The full variable domain, in which reference TRBV7-9 and TRBJ2-1 provide the parts outside the CDR3, is DTGVSQNPRHKITKRGQNVTFRCDPISEHNRLYWYRQTLGQGPEFLTYFQNEAQLEKSRLLSDRFSAERPKGSFSTLEIQRTEQGDSAMYLCASTSRATSEEQFFGPGTRLTVL.

The genes are TRBV5-1 and TRBJ2-3; 9 bases match TRBD2. J was trimmed by 0 bases and V by 7 bases; bases with no gene match: 6. There are 15 residues in the CDR3. The germline CDR1 and CDR2 sequences are SGHRS and YFSETQ. CDR3 nucleotides: TGCGCCAGCCGCCAGCGGGGGGTTAGCACAGATACGCAGTATTTT. As protein: CASRQRGVSTDTQYF.

The rearrangement uses TRBV30 and TRBJ2-1; possible D gene TRBD2, 6 bases. The V end was cut by 5 bases, the J end by 8 bases, with 25 bases between. The CDR3 consists of 16 residues. Germline V lookup: CDR1 GTSNPN, CDR2 SVGIG (reference sequence). The CDR3 sequence: CAWGRGATQGVDEQFF. Here the CDR3 DNA reads TGTGCCTGGGGGCGCGGGGCCACCCAAGGGGTAGATGAGCAGTTCTTC. The full variable domain, rest sourced from reference TRBV30 and TRBJ2-1, is SQTIHQWPATLVQPVGSPLSLECTVEGTSNPNLYWYRQAAGRGLQLLFYSVGIGQISSEVPQNLSASRPQDRQFILSSKKLLLSDSGFYLCAWGRGATQGVDEQFFGPGTRLTVL.

J is TRBJ2-7 and V is TRBV7-9, with TRBD1 identical over 8 bases. The V segment lost 3 bases and the J segment 3 bases; nucleotides outside the gene matches: 7. This CDR3 contains 15 residues. Germline CDR1 and CDR2: SEHNR and FQNEAQ (reference sequence). CDR3 protein: CASSLGAGGYYEQYF. CDR3 in DNA: TGTGCCAGCAGCTTGGGGGCAGGGGGCTACTACGAGCAGTACTTC.